This T cell receptor beta chain stems from a study of blood T cell repertoires in COVID-19 (dated by TCRdb to the early 2020s). Background for the entire study: Samples from collaborators originated in the United States, Italy and Spain and spanned both the acute and convalescent phases of COVID-19. Nearly every sample came with metadata listing a de-identified subject ID, COVID-19 status, age in years and sex. The dataset comprised deeply sampled blood TCRbeta repertoires from subjects exposed to, actively infected with, or recovered from COVID-19. The repertoires were released in a freely available public database meant as a resource for research on the immune response to SARS-CoV-2. Where HLA class I and class II types were available, the types were taken from metadata supplied by the sample provider, not from assay-based typing. The prospective study material was composed of cDNA or gDNA derived from T cells, B-cell-depleted T cells, or PBMCs. Samples came from the ongoing ImmuneRACE study (first 160 participants) plus 1,254 subjects from 6 global collaborators. Summary of the overall study and its limitations: Clinical and demographic metadata were provided uncurated, with the amount varying by source and participant.

From the germline V gene, CDR1 is MDHEN and CDR2 is SYDVKM. Reading from cysteine to phenylalanine, the CDR3 counts 14 amino acids. Only the CDR3 DNA is retained, 42 bases long and in frame from the first base. V and J are trimmed by 6 bases and 0 bases, and the gene matches miss 1 base of the junction. TCRbeta CDR3 regions were amplified from genomic DNA using the immunoSEQ Assay, a bias-controlled multiplex PCR. The study's processing was this. Nucleated cell counts per sample were estimated from amplification of reference gene primers within the assay. To quantify the absolute abundance of each unique TCRbeta CDR3 rearrangement, sequence reads were collapsed and filtered. For each sample, productive Simpson clonality was calculated as the square root of Simpson's diversity index across productive rearrangements. TCRdb carries this immuneACCESS record with in-frame sequences only. Its versions omit some clonotypes, under half of them owing to an unresolved V gene in the studies checked, with the rest unexplained. The V and J calls and the clone size are those of that table, but D and trimming were determined from the DNA. The sample table lists about 74,000 clones, roughly 90% of them with a count of one. The biggest ten clones account for just over 2.5% of the sample.

One collaborating source in Seattle enrolled patients during active infection and followed them longitudinally through the course of disease. Each collaborating institution followed its own protocols to collect whole blood in K2EDTA tubes. For TCRbeta analysis, collaborators shipped samples as frozen whole blood, isolated PBMCs, or DNA extracted from either of those sample types. A remark on this clone: The specificity of this receptor is unknown. The record has no base qualities; no much larger clone is one base away.

The rearrangement joined TRBV28 to TRBJ2-7, and 11 bases in between align with TRBD2. The sequencing input was peripheral blood. The clonotype was recovered from a man aged 50-60 years with COVID-19, enrolled during active disease. The DNA sequence is as follows: TGTGCCAGCAGCACTAGCGGGAGCTCCTACGAGCAGTACTTC. Its coded protein is CASSTSGSSYEQYF.